One and the same sample provided the 24 T cell receptor beta chains below, sequenced in a study of CD4 T cell repertoires in COVID-19. No culture step preceded sequencing of the ex vivo isolated memory T cells. Clones were read by immunoSEQ multiplex PCR, and TCRdb kept only the in-frame ones, dropping some. The data contain fewer than 25,000 clones, about nine tenths of them singletons. The material was central memory CD4+ T cells from blood, obtained before the COVID-19 pandemic. These receptors originate from a human donor who had COVID-19.

The chain joins TRBV19 to TRBJ2-3, with D maybe TRBD1 (5 bases). Germline V gives CDR1 LNHDA, CDR2 SQIVND (reference sequence). V lost 7 bases to trimming and J lost 2 bases, with 13 bases between them. The CDR3 sequence is 14 residues long. The CDR3, as DNA: TGTGCCAGTATCCCCCCAGGGAACACAGATACGCAGTATTTT. Translating gives CASIPPGNTDTQYF. The full variable domain, in which reference TRBV19 and TRBJ2-3 provide the parts outside the CDR3, is DGGITQSPKYLFRKEGQNVTLSCEQNLNHDAMYWYRQDPGQGLRLIYYSQIVNDFQKGDIAEGYSVSREKKESFPLTVTSAQKNPTAFYLCASIPPGNTDTQYFGPGTRLTVL.

The chain employs TRBV7-9 and TRBJ1-5; possibly TRBD1 for D (5 bases). The CDR3 totals 16 residues. Germline loops: CDR1 SEHNR, CDR2 FQNEAQ (reference sequence). The V and J ends lost 3 bases and 7 bases respectively, with 19 bases between them. CDR3 sequence: CASSLAVGPPGQPQHF. Written as DNA, the CDR3 is TGTGCCAGCAGCTTGGCGGTGGGGCCCCCTGGCCAGCCCCAGCATTTT.

The chain employs TRBV7-2 and TRBJ2-3, with 9 bases lining up with TRBD2. This CDR3 is 17 amino acids long. J lost 2 bases, V lost 4 bases, and 10 bases had no gene match. CDR1 SGHTA and CDR2 FQGNSA come from the germline V gene. The CDR3 reads CASSSGRVAGVTDTQYF. The CDR3 coding sequence is TGTGCCAGCAGCTCCGGGAGGGTAGCGGGAGTCACAGATACGCAGTATTTT.

This clone has just a few counts. The V and J genes are TRBV7-2 and TRBJ1-3, with TRBD1 as a possible D gene (5 bases). Trimming took off 6 bases at V and 2 bases at J, with 11 bases between the two ends. The CDR3 is 14 amino acids. CDR1 and CDR2 from the germline V gene are SGHTA and FQGNSA. The CDR3 region has the DNA TGTGCCAGCAGACCCACGGGGGCTGGAAACACCATATATTTT. This encodes CASRPTGAGNTIYF.

The chain is built from TRBV10-3 and TRBJ1-1; D not certain. In germline, CDR1 is ENHRY, CDR2 SYGVKD. V was pared by 10 bases and J by 1 base, with 16 bases between. The CDR3 covers 14 residues. The CDR3 nucleotides read TGTGCCAGCAAGTCCTTCACAGCGAACACTGAAGCTTTCTTT. It translates to CASKSFTANTEAFF.

This clone is a singleton in its sample. The chain uses TRBV9 and TRBJ2-1, with D tentatively TRBD2 (5 bases). Trimming shortened V by 4 bases and J by 7 bases, and 21 bases separated the two germline ends. CDR1 and CDR2 from the germline V gene are SGDLS and YYNGEE. The CDR3 is 16 amino acids. The CDR3 nucleotides are TGTGCCAGCAGCACAAACTCGGGATCCGCGGAAAATGAGCAGTTCTTC. Its translation is CASSTNSGSAENEQFF.

The V and J genes are TRBV9 and TRBJ1-2; a possible D gene is TRBD1 (6 bases). The CDR3 contains 16 residues. Germline V gives CDR1 SGDLS, CDR2 YYNGEE. V gave up 2 bases and J gave up 3 bases, with 17 bases separating them. The CDR3 spells CASSVDKQGYHYGYTF. CDR3 nucleotides: TGTGCCAGCAGCGTCGATAAACAGGGTTATCACTATGGCTACACCTTC.

In the case of this clone: Other DNA sequences of this sample code for an identical CDR3. The chain combines TRBV28 with TRBJ1-3; 7 bases map to TRBD1. Germline CDR1 reads MDHEN; CDR2 reads SYDVKM. The CDR3 is 14 residues long. V lost 4 bases, J lost 4 bases, and 4 bases stayed unmatched. CDR3 amino acids: CASSSGTAGNTIYF. The CDR3 coding sequence is TGTGCCAGCAGTTCCGGGACAGCCGGAAACACCATATATTTT.

The rearrangement joins TRBV25-1 to TRBJ2-2, with TRBD1 matching 10 bases. The ends lost 6 bases at V and 5 bases at J; junction bases unmatched: 6. The germline gives CDR1 MGHDK, CDR2 SYGVNS. The CDR3 runs to 15 residues. CDR3 coding DNA: TGTGCCAGCAGCCGGACAGGGGGAGGAACCGGGGAGCTGTTTTTT. Encoded protein: CASSRTGGGTGELFF.

V usage is TRBV12-5 and J usage is TRBJ1-1; 9 bases fit TRBD1. Per the germline V gene, CDR1 is LGHNT and CDR2 is FRNRAP. The CDR3 has 16 residues. V lost 3 bases to trimming and J lost 3 bases; unmatched junction nucleotides: 8. CDR3 sequence reads: CASGFGTTGGDTEAFF. The CDR3 DNA reads TGTGCTAGTGGTTTTGGCACGACAGGGGGGGACACTGAAGCTTTCTTT.

This clone was counted a few times. The DNA of the CDR3 is TGTGCCAGCAGTCCCTACACCGGGGAGCTGTTTTTT. This codes for CASSPYTGELFF. The chain joins TRBV27 to TRBJ2-2; D uncertain. Germline loops: CDR1 MNHEY, CDR2 SMNVEV (reference sequence). This CDR3 comprises 12 residues. V dropped 5 bases and J dropped 3 bases, with 4 bases sitting between them.

The chain employs TRBV5-1 and TRBJ1-6; TRBD1 agrees at 8 bases. CDR3 size: 14 residues. In germline, CDR1 is SGHRS, CDR2 YFSETQ. The junction had 8 bases not matched to a gene; V was cut back by 5 bases and J by 10 bases. The CDR3 DNA follows: TGCGCCAGCAGTTGGGGGGACAGGTCATCACCCCTCCACTTT. It codes for CASSWGDRSSPLHF.

The chain uses TRBV18 and TRBJ1-2; 11 bases align to TRBD1. The CDR3 is made up of 14 amino acids. Trimming took 3 bases from V and 3 from J; bases not matched to a gene: 0. CDR1 is KGHSH, CDR2 LQKENI, per germline. The CDR3 DNA follows: TGTGCCAGCTCACCGGGACAGGGGGACTATGGCTACACCTTC. This encodes CASSPGQGDYGYTF.

The chain has TRBV19 and TRBJ2-7; 9 nucleotides line up with TRBD1. This CDR3 contains 14 residues. V was clipped by 4 bases and J by 4 bases; unmatched bases: 5. The germline V gene has CDR1 LNHDA and CDR2 SQIVND (reference sequence). For the CDR3, the DNA is TGTGCCAGTAGTAGACAGGGGGACGCGTACGAGCAGTACTTC. Its protein is CASSRQGDAYEQYF. The whole variable domain, filled in from reference TRBV19 and TRBJ2-7, reads DGGITQSPKYLFRKEGQNVTLSCEQNLNHDAMYWYRQDPGQGLRLIYYSQIVNDFQKGDIAEGYSVSREKKESFPLTVTSAQKNPTAFYLCASSRQGDAYEQYFGPGTRLTVT.

This clone was detected once. The chain combines TRBV10-2 with TRBJ2-2, with 13 bases identical to TRBD2. The germline gives CDR1 WSHSY, CDR2 SAAADI. The CDR3 has 17 amino acids. With V trimmed by 6 bases and J by 2 bases, 6 bases remained unmatched. The CDR3 here is CASRLTSGGVNTGELFF. The CDR3 nucleotides read TGCGCCAGCAGGCTTACTAGCGGGGGGGTCAACACCGGGGAGCTGTTTTTT.

This sequence joins TRBV4-1 and TRBJ1-3, with no clear D. Trimming cost V 1 base and J 0 bases, with 7 bases left between them. The CDR3 length is 15 residues. CDR1 and CDR2 (germline): MGHRA, YSYEKL. The CDR3 sequence is CASSQGPLSGNTIYF. CDR3 nucleotides: TGCGCCAGCAGCCAAGGGCCCCTCTCTGGAAACACCATATATTTT.

The chain has TRBV5-6 and TRBJ1-2; 8 bases agree with TRBD1. CDR3 length equals 14 residues. Germline CDR1 SGHDT, CDR2 YYEEEE. V was clipped by 0 bases and J by 7 bases; unmatched bases: 5. The CDR3: CASSLGQGMSGYTF. In nucleotides, the CDR3 is TGTGCCAGCAGCTTGGGACAGGGGATGAGTGGCTACACCTTC.

The V call is TRBV30, the J call TRBJ2-3; 8 bases are shared with TRBD1. The CDR3 is 11 residues long. Germline assignment: CDR1 GTSNPN and CDR2 SVGIG (reference sequence). V dropped 5 bases and J dropped 6; count of bases not matched to a gene: 1. CDR3 DNA: TGTGCCTGGGACAGGGGTGATACGCAGTATTTT. Amino acid sequence: CAWDRGDTQYF.

CDR3 sequence: CASSRGGQGAFEQYF. The CDR3, as DNA: TGTGCCAGCTCACGAGGGGGACAGGGGGCCTTCGAGCAGTACTTC. The V gene is TRBV6-1, the J gene TRBJ2-7; 12 nucleotides align to TRBD1. V shed 8 bases and J 6 bases; nucleotides not matched to a gene: 11. Germline CDR1 MNHNS, CDR2 SASEGT. This CDR3 spans 15 amino acids.

This clone has a handful of counts. This rearrangement joins TRBV5-1 to TRBJ2-6; no definite D call. The germline V gene has CDR1 SGHRS and CDR2 YFSETQ. V lost 4 bases to trimming and J lost 0 bases, with 8 bases between them. The CDR3 length is 15 residues. CDR3 region: CASSDTASGANVLTF. Here the CDR3 DNA reads TGCGCCAGCAGCGATACAGCCTCTGGGGCCAACGTCCTGACTTTC.

A few counts support this clone. This chain uses TRBV19 with TRBJ2-4, with a possible D match to TRBD1 (6 bases). The CDR3 extends over 15 amino acids. The V and J ends lost 5 bases and 0 bases respectively, with 11 bases between them. Germline V gene data show CDR1 as LNHDA and CDR2 as SQIVND (reference sequence). The CDR3 sequence: CASSAAQGAKNIQYF. In DNA, the CDR3 is TGTGCCAGTAGTGCCGCACAGGGAGCCAAAAACATTCAGTACTTC.

The table lists this clone with a few counts. The junction and the germline gene differ at one end; a read error may be behind it. The rearrangement uses TRBV5-4 and TRBJ2-7; the match to TRBD1 covers 8 bases. This CDR3 contains 15 residues. Germline V CDR1 and CDR2: SGHNT, YYREEE (reference sequence). The CDR3 region has the DNA TGTGCCAGCAGCCCCGGACAGGGTGATACCTACGGGCAGTACTTC. This codes for CASSPGQGDTYGQYF.

V and J are TRBV29-1 and TRBJ2-2; 9 bases agree with TRBD2. Germline lookup yields CDR1 SQVTM and CDR2 ANQGSEA. V lost 7 bases, J lost 10 bases, and 16 bases stayed unmatched. The CDR3 spans 15 residues. Written as DNA, the CDR3 is TGCAGCGCCGGAGGGCTAGCGGGGCCTCTGCCGGAGCTGTTTTTT. This sequence encodes CSAGGLAGPLPELFF.

The genes are TRBV29-1 and TRBJ1-2; perhaps TRBD1 as D (5 bases). The CDR3 has 12 residues. Germline V gene data show CDR1 as SQVTM and CDR2 as ANQGSEA. V shed 3 bases and J shed 8 bases, with 13 bases lying between them. Written as DNA, the CDR3 is TGCAGCGTTGAGAGAACCGCAGGGGGCTACACCTTC. Protein product: CSVERTAGGYTF.